This record looks at one T cell receptor (beta chain) sequence and its context. This sample is part of a study of blood T cell repertoires in COVID-19. The wider study: Samples came from the United States, Italy and Spain, spanning acute and convalescent COVID-19. The analysed material was cDNA or gDNA that came from T cells, B-cell-depleted T cells, or PBMCs.

Per the authors' pipeline: Reference gene primers were amplified, and this amplification served to estimate nucleated cell counts. The repertoire was sequenced with immunoSEQ multiplex PCR; TCRdb's copy has only in-frame clones and lacks some. V and J calls and clone size come straight from that table; D and trimming were deduced from the DNA. The sample includes tens of thousands of clones, over 75% of them seen just once. The V gene end was trimmed by 6 bases and the J gene end by 1 base; junction bases not matched to a gene: 9. Germline V gene lookup returns CDR1 LGHDT and CDR2 YNNKEL (reference sequence). CDR3 size: 18 residues.

The rearrangement links TRBV3-1 (or the pseudogene TRBV3-2) to TRBJ2-1; TRBD2 matches at 13 bases. The specimen sequenced was peripheral blood. This clonotype was sampled from a man aged 45 to 65 with active COVID-19. The CDR3 protein is CASRPGTSGVPSYNEQFF. The CDR3 DNA follows: TGTGCCAGCAGACCCGGGACTAGCGGGGTTCCGTCCTACAATGAGCAGTTCTTC.